A single T cell receptor (beta chain) is shown here with its context. Its antigen target is currently unknown. Qualities for individual bases were not recorded, and no much larger clone is one base off. The CDR3 regions of human TCRbeta chains were analyzed by immunosequencing. The study's processing was this. TCRs in the repertoires were compared against a reference library of SARS-CoV-2-specific TCRs that had been generated with the MIRA antigen-specificity platform. Breadth meant the fraction of unique TCRs that were SARS-CoV-2-associated, whereas depth meant the fraction of total T cells that were SARS-CoV-2-associated. Using the MIRA data, every spike-specific TCR was mapped to the spike region that the TCR reacted to and assigned to either a CD4 or a CD8 class. Log10-transformed breadth and depth values were compared by one-way ANOVA with Sidak's multiple comparisons tests. Entries here come from immuneACCESS through TCRdb and include only in-frame sequences with V and J called. Some clones fail to appear in such tables; in the studies checked, an unresolved V gene covers under half of the shortfall, and the cause of the remainder is unknown. V, J and clone size reflect that table, while D and trimming were determined from the DNA. The sample data list roughly 50,000 clones, and around 92% of these were observed just once. Together, the top ten hold 2% of the sample.

The V end gives up 8 bases and the J end 9 bases, leaving 13 bases in the junction not matched to a gene. CDR1 and CDR2 (MNHEY, SVGAGI) derive from the germline V gene. From cysteine to phenylalanine, the CDR3 is 15 amino acids long. Just CDR3 DNA is preserved here, 45 bases in frame from base 1. The data were taken from a study of T cell responses to AZD1222 COVID-19 vaccine (dated by TCRdb to about 2021). Regarding the study in general: AZD1222 recipients with second doses at about 4 weeks or about 12 weeks were pooled, because spike-specific TCR depth and breadth did not differ between schedules. TCR sequencing covered 233 trial participants: 200 to 220 given two doses of AZD1222 and about 26 given two doses of MenACWY control vaccine. Trial participants were enrolled into age subgroups of 18-55, 56-69 and 70-plus years, which contained about 160, 30 and 59 TCR-sequenced participants, respectively.

Reading the label with the study, this specimen's time point is: baseline before first vaccination. Vaccinee samples were obtained from the UK trials COV001 and COV002, which included a single-blind randomized controlled phase 2/3 trial of AZD1222 (ChAdOx1 nCoV-19) in healthy adults. For TCRbeta chain sequencing, PBMC samples were collected from trial participants at day 0 and at day 28 after the second dose. The paper's findings and limits, for the study overall: Conclusions about previously exposed vaccinees were limited because only six or seven AZD1222 recipients were SARS-CoV-2 seropositive at baseline. Nearly half of unique spike-specific TCRs reportedly recognized epitopes outside regions mutated in the B.1.351 and B.1.1.7 variants. Participants were mostly white British and included more females than males, and it was suggested by the authors that clonal diversity may have been underestimated. Because no samples from the day 14 peak response were available, repertoires could be characterized only after the peak T cell response. In the small 56-69-year group, the increase in depth fell short of significance, most likely because of low power. Spike-specific TCR breadth and depth rose significantly after two AZD1222 doses compared with day 0 and with MenACWY recipients. The whole spike protein was spanned by vaccine-associated CD4 TCRs, and dominant responses were seen in regions 160-218 and 743-854.

Here the chain combines TRBV6-5 and TRBJ1-6, with 7 bases aligning to TRBD1. The specimen comprised peripheral blood, sampled on day 0 of AZD1222 vaccination. This TCR was recovered from an adult in good health. The CDR3 region: CASGPTGTASSPLHF. The DNA is TGTGCCAGCGGACCTACCGGGACAGCAAGTTCACCCCTCCACTTT.